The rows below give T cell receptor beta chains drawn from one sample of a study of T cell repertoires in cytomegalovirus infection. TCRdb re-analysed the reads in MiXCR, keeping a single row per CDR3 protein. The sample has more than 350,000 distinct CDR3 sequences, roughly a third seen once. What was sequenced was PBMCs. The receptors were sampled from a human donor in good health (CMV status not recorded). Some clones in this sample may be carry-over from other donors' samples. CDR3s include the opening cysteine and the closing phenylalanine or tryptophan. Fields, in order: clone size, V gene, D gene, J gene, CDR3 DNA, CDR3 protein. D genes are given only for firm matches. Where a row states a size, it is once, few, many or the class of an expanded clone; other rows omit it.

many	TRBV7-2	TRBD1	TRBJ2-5	TGTGCCAGCAGCTCCACAGACAGGGTGGTCAAGACCCAGTACTTC	CASSSTDRVVKTQYF
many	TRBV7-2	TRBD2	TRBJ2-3	TGTGCCAGCAGCCTACGTTTAGGTAGCGGGGGGGCCCCAGATACGCAGTATTTT	CASSLRLGSGGAPDTQYF
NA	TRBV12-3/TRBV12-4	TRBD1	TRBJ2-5	TGTGCCAGCAGGACGACAGGGCTGGAGACCCAGTACTTC	CASRTTGLETQYF
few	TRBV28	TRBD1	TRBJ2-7	TGTGCCAGCAGTTCGTTCTCTGGGACAGGGGCAACACGCGAGCAGTACTTC	CASSSFSGTGATREQYF
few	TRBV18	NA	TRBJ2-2	TGTGCCAGCTCAGCCAAGAAGCTTAACCTGCGGAACACCGGGGAGCTGTTTTTT	CASSAKKLNLRNTGELFF
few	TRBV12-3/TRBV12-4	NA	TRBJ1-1	TGTGCCAGCAGTTTAGCGTCGCGGCCTACTGAAGCTTTCTTT	CASSLASRPTEAFF
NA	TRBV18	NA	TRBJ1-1	TGTGCCAGCTCACAGGGTTCGGGGATAAACACTGAAGCTTTCTTT	CASSQGSGINTEAFF
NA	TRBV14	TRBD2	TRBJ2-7	TGTGCCAGCAGCCCCCTTAGCGGGGGGGCCGCCCACGAGCAGTACTTC	CASSPLSGGAAHEQYF
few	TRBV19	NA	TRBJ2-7	TGTGCCAGTAGCCCAGACTTCACCTACGAGCAGTACTTC	CASSPDFTYEQYF
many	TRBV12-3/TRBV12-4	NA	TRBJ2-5	TGTGCCAGCAGAGTGGGACCTTCCCAAGAGACCCAGTACTTC	CASRVGPSQETQYF
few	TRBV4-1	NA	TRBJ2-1	TGCGCCAGCAGCCAAGACAGGTTCTCCTACAATGAGCAGTTCTTC	CASSQDRFSYNEQFF
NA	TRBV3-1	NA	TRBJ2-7	TGTGCCAGCAGCCTAAGTTGGGGGGGCCAGAGGGGCTACGAGCAGTACTTC	CASSLSWGGQRGYEQYF
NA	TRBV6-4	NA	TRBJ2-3	TGTGCCAGCAGTAACAGGGAGACAGATACGCAGTATTTT	CASSNRETDTQYF
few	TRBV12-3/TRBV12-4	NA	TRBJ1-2	TGTGCCAGCAGTTTTCTGGTTAACTATGGCTACACCTTC	CASSFLVNYGYTF
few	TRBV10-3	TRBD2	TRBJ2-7	TGTGCCATCCGAGACTCCCAACTAGCGGGCTACGAGCAGTACTTC	CAIRDSQLAGYEQYF
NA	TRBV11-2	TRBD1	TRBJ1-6	TGTGCCAGCAGCTCCCTCCTCGACAGGGCAAGCTCCTATAATTCACCCCTCCACTTT	CASSSLLDRASSYNSPLHF
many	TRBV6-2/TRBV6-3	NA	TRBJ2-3	TGTGCCAGCAGTTCCATCGACACCTTTGCCACAGATACGCAGTATTTT	CASSSIDTFATDTQYF
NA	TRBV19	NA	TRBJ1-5	TGTGCCAGTCTGGACGGCAATCAGCCCCAGCATTTT	CASLDGNQPQHF
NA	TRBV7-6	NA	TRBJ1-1	TGTGCCAGCAGCTTAGCGGAGGGGGGCACTGAAGCTTTCTTT	CASSLAEGGTEAFF
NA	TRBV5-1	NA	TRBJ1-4	TGCGCCAGCAGCCCGGGGCGGACTAATGAAAAACTGTTTTTT	CASSPGRTNEKLFF
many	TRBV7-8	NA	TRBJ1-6	TGTGCCAGCAGGCCCGCGGGACTTTATAATTCACCCCTCCACTTT	CASRPAGLYNSPLHF
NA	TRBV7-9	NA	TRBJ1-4	TGTGCCAGCAGCAGCCGGGACGAGGATAAGGATGAAAAACTGTTTTTT	CASSSRDEDKDEKLFF
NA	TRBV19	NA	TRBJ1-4	TGTGCCAGTAGTATAAGGGGAAGTACTAATGAAAAACTGTTTTTT	CASSIRGSTNEKLFF
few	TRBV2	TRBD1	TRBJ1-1	TGTGCCAGCAGCGATTCCGGGACAGGGAACACTGAAGCTTTCTTT	CASSDSGTGNTEAFF
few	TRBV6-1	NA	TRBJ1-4	TGTGCCAGCAGTTGGGACGGCTTTAATGAAAAACTGTTTTTT	CASSWDGFNEKLFF
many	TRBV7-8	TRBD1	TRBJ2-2	TGTGCCAGCAGCCGTCGGGACAGTAGTGCCATCGGGGAGCTGTTTTTT	CASSRRDSSAIGELFF
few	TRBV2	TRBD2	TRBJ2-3	TGTGCCATCGGAGCGGGGCCCCAAGGAGATACGCAGTATTTT	CAIGAGPQGDTQYF
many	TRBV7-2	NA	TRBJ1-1	TGTGCCAGCAGCCCACTCCCGGGGAACACTGAAGCTTTCTTT	CASSPLPGNTEAFF
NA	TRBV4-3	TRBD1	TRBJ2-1	TGCGCCAGCAGCCAAGTAAGGGCCCACAGGGGGCCCGATGAGCAGTTCTTC	CASSQVRAHRGPDEQFF
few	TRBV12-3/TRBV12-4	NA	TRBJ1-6	TGTGCCAGCAGCCGGACTGAAAATTCACCCCTCCACTTT	CASSRTENSPLHF
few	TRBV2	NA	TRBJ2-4	TGTGCCAGCAGGTCGGAGACTATAGCCAAAAACATTCAGTACTTC	CASRSETIAKNIQYF
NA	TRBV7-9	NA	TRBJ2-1	TGTGCCAGCAGCTTATCCCTCGGGGGTGGCGAGCAGTTCTTC	CASSLSLGGGEQFF
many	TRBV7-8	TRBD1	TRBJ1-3	TGTGCCAGCAGCTTAGTGGCAGGGGGCAGCTCTGGAAACACCATATATTTT	CASSLVAGGSSGNTIYF
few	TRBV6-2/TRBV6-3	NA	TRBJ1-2	TGTGCCAGCAGTTACTCTTTGGGACTTGGCTACACCTTC	CASSYSLGLGYTF
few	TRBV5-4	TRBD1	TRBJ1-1	TGTGCCAGCAGCTTACGCAACAGGGGGCCTGAAGCTTTCTTT	CASSLRNRGPEAFF
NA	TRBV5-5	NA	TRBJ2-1	TGTGCCAGCAGCTTGAGTCCAGAACTTGAGCAGTTCTTC	CASSLSPELEQFF
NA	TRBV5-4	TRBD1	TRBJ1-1	TGTGCCAGCAGACCCGGGACAGGGCCGGTTGGGCGGAACACTGAAGCTTTCTTT	CASRPGTGPVGRNTEAFF
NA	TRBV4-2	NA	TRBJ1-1	TGTGCCAGCAGCCAAAGGTCAGGGCCTATGAACACTGAAGCTTTCTTT	CASSQRSGPMNTEAFF
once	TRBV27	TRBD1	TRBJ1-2	TGTGCCAGCAGTTTACGGGACAGGGGTTTTGTTGGCTACACCTTC	CASSLRDRGFVGYTF
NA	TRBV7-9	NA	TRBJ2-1	TGTGCCAGCAGCTTAAGAGGGCTTGGTGAGCAGTTCTTC	CASSLRGLGEQFF
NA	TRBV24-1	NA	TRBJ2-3	TGTGCCACCAGGGCGGCTACCTTCACAGATACGCAGTATTTT	CATRAATFTDTQYF
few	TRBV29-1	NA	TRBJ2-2	TGCAGCGTTGATCAAGAGAACACCGGGGAGCTGTTTTTT	CSVDQENTGELFF
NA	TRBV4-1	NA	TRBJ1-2	TGCGCCAGCAGCCAAATCAGGGGCAGCTATGGCTACACCTTC	CASSQIRGSYGYTF
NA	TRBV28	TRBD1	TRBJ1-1	TGTGCCAGCAGTTGTCGGGACAGGAGGGACACGGAAGATTTCTTT	CASSCRDRRDTEDFF
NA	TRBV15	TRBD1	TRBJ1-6	TGTGCCACCAGCTCCGGGACAGGGTATAATTCACCCCTCCACTTT	CATSSGTGYNSPLHF
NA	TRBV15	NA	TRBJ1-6	TGTGCCACCAGCAGAGGTTCGACAGCTAATTCACCCCTCCACTTT	CATSRGSTANSPLHF
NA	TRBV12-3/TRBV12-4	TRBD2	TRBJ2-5	TGTGCCAGCGTACCCCCTCGGGGGGTACCTTTCCAAGAGACCCAGTACTTC	CASVPPRGVPFQETQYF
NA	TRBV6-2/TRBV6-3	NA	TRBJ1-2	TGTGCCAGCAGGAAACCGGACTTGTTGGTCTATGGCTACACCTTC	CASRKPDLLVYGYTF
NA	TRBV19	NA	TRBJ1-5	TGTGCCAGTAGTATTTTGGGGGGCGGCGACAATCAGCCCCAGCATTTT	CASSILGGGDNQPQHF
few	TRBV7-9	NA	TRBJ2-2	TGTGCCAGCAGCTCCACGACGAGGGGCATGGCGGGGGAGCTGTTTTTT	CASSSTTRGMAGELFF
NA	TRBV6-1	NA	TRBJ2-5	TGTGCCAGCAGTGAAGCTGGACGGGCGTTAATTTCCCAGTACTTC	CASSEAGRALISQYF
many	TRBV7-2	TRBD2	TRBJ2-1	TGTGCCAGCAGCCCCGGGTGGGGGGGGGACAATGAGCAGTTCTTC	CASSPGWGGDNEQFF
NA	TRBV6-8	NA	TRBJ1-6	TGTGCCAGCAGCCCTGGATACCGCTCCTATAATTCACCCCTCCACTTT	CASSPGYRSYNSPLHF
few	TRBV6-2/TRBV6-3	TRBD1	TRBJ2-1	TGTGCCAGCAGTTGGGGTGGGACAGGGAAGGGCAATGAGCAGTTCTTC	CASSWGGTGKGNEQFF
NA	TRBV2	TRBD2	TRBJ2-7	TGTGCCAGCAGAAACAAACTAGCGGGGGGTAGGAACGAGCAGTACTTC	CASRNKLAGGRNEQYF
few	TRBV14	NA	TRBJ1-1	TGTGCCAGCAGCCAAGCCCACCTCCAGGGATGGACTGAAGCTTTCTTT	CASSQAHLQGWTEAFF
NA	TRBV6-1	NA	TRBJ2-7	TGTGCCAGCAGTCCTCGGGGAGACTACGAGCAGTACTTC	CASSPRGDYEQYF